Each of the 22 T cell receptor beta chains below was sequenced from the same sample in a study of CDR3 diversity in severe acne. TCRdb analysed the PCR reads with MiXCR anew, one entry per CDR3 protein. This table holds fewer than 90,000 distinct CDR3 sequences, 51% found once. The sequenced sample was blood. These receptors were obtained from a male donor in good health, without acne.

This clonotype was counted only a few times. The genes are TRBV19 and TRBJ1-2; the D is unclear. CDR1 is LNHDA and CDR2 is SQIVND in the germline V gene (reference sequence). CDR3 size: 15 residues. The ends were cut back, 3 bases at V and 4 bases at J, with 15 bases in the middle. CDR3 region: CASSIKPILGYGYTF. DNA for the CDR3: TGTGCCAGTAGTATTAAACCGATCCTTGGCTATGGCTACACCTTC.

The V gene is TRBV29-1, the J gene TRBJ2-2; perhaps TRBD1 as D (5 bases). With 1 base removed from V and 7 bases from J, the gap between germline ends came to 10 bases. Germline-derived CDR1 and CDR2 are SQVTM and ANQGSEA. There are 13 residues in the CDR3. The CDR3 reads CSVEVTAGGELFF. As DNA, the CDR3 is TGCAGCGTTGAAGTGACAGCTGGCGGGGAGCTGTTTTTT.

CDR3 bases: TGTGCCAGCAGTTACGGGGGGGCACGTGGCTACACCTTC. Encoded protein: CASSYGGARGYTF. The chain carries TRBV6-5 and TRBJ1-2, with D possibly matching TRBD1 (6 bases). Trimming took 2 bases from V and 7 from J, leaving 11 bases between them. Germline V gene sequence: CDR1 MNHEY, CDR2 SVGAGI. This CDR3 contains 13 residues.

A note on this clonotype: Because the CDR3 is missing its conserved closing phenylalanine or tryptophan, this is likely a read error. Because the CDR3's place on the DNA is in doubt, the DNA is left out and the CDR3 is given as listed by TCRdb. The chain uses TRBV12-3 or TRBV12-4 and TRBJ2-2; TRBD2, the table's D call, was not compared with the DNA. The CDR3 adds up to 17 amino acids, both ends counted. Here the CDR3 reads CASSRGLAGENTGELKL.

This rearrangement joins TRBV30 to TRBJ1-5; possible D gene TRBD1, 6 bases. Germline-derived CDR1 and CDR2 are GTSNPN and SVGIG (reference sequence). This CDR3 contains 13 residues. The V end was cut by 5 bases, the J end by 6 bases, with 14 bases between. The CDR3 DNA follows: TGTGCCTGGGGTAGGGGAGGGGGTCAGCCCCAGCATTTT. Its protein product is CAWGRGGGQPQHF. The full variable domain, in which reference TRBV30 and TRBJ1-5 provide the parts outside the CDR3, is SQTIHQWPATLVQPVGSPLSLECTVEGTSNPNLYWYRQAAGRGLQLLFYSVGIGQISSEVPQNLSASRPQDRQFILSSKKLLLSDSGFYLCAWGRGGGQPQHFGDGTRLSIL.

The chain couples TRBV20-1 to TRBJ2-1; TRBD1 or TRBD2 may be the D gene (6 bases each). V was pared by 0 bases and J by 7 bases, with 13 bases between. Germline CDR1 reads DFQATT; CDR2 reads SNEGSKA (reference sequence). This CDR3 is built from 14 residues. In DNA, the CDR3 is TGCAGTGCTAGAGATAGGGGGGCGCGAAATGAGCAGTTCTTC. Amino acids: CSARDRGARNEQFF.

The chain has TRBV19 and TRBJ2-3; a weak D match, TRBD1 (5 bases). CDR1 is LNHDA and CDR2 is SQIVND in the germline V gene (reference sequence). The CDR3 runs to 13 residues. V was clipped by 6 bases and J by 10 bases, with 17 bases between them. The DNA of the CDR3 is TGTGCCAGTAGCGTCTCCGCCAGGGATGCGCAGTATTTT. The encoded protein is CASSVSARDAQYF.

This chain connects TRBV28 to TRBJ1-3, with D perhaps TRBD1 (6 bases). Trimming removed 5 bases at V and 3 bases at J, with 17 bases between. In germline, CDR1 is MDHEN, CDR2 SYDVKM. The CDR3 contains 16 residues. The CDR3: CASSGDGTPIGNTIYF. DNA for the CDR3: TGTGCCAGCAGTGGGGACGGGACACCCATTGGAAACACCATATATTTT. Complete variable domain (other parts from reference TRBV28 and TRBJ1-3): DVKVTQSSRYLVKRTGEKVFLECVQDMDHENMFWYRQDPGLGLRLIYFSYDVKMKEKGDIPEGYSVSREKKERFSLILESASTNQTSMYLCASSGDGTPIGNTIYFGEGSWLTVV.

This clonotype has ten or more counts. One end of the junction varies from germline; a read error may be responsible. This sequence joins TRBV10-3 and TRBJ1-2, with 8 nucleotides matching TRBD1. The CDR3 has 11 residues. Germline CDR1 is ENHRY and CDR2 is SYGVKD. The CDR3 bases are TGTGCCATCAGTGACGGACAGGGACACCTCTTC. This encodes CAISDGQGHLF.

In this sample, this clonotype turned up a few times. The gene calls are TRBV10-3 and TRBJ1-1; D is possibly TRBD1 (6 bases). This CDR3 has 14 amino acids. CDR1 and CDR2 (germline): ENHRY, SYGVKD. V dropped 10 bases and J dropped 8 bases, with 23 bases sitting between them. The CDR3 region is CATGGQGGEGEAFF. CDR3 coding DNA: TGTGCCACGGGGGGGCAGGGCGGCGAGGGGGAAGCTTTCTTT.

The chain links TRBV6-5 to TRBJ1-5, with 8 bases identical to TRBD1. The length of the CDR3 is 15 residues. CDR1 MNHEY and CDR2 SVGAGI come from the germline V gene. V lost 2 bases and J lost 11; bases outside the gene matches: 11. This chain's CDR3 is CASSYKAGGVETQHF. DNA for the CDR3: TGTGCCAGCAGTTACAAGGCAGGGGGCGTCGAGACCCAGCATTTT.

This chain joins TRBV20-1 and TRBJ1-2; no definite D call. V was trimmed by 6 bases and J by 4 bases, leaving 9 bases between them. Germline lookup yields CDR1 DFQATT and CDR2 SNEGSKA (reference sequence). The CDR3 extends over 11 amino acids. CDR3 coding DNA: TGCAGTGCCCGATCGGGCTATGGCTACACCTTC. Encoded protein: CSARSGYGYTF.

This clonotype was picked up many times. Because the CDR3's place on the DNA is in doubt, the DNA is left out and the CDR3 is given as listed by TCRdb. The chain is built from TRBV9 and TRBJ2-3; the listed D gene, TRBD1, was not tested against the DNA. The CDR3 has 14 residues if both end residues are counted. Germline V gene lookup returns CDR1 SGDLS and CDR2 YYNGEE. The CDR3 spells CASSVAQGAGPMSF.

The chain recombines TRBV20-1 with TRBJ1-4; D is unresolved. The CDR3 loop spans 14 amino acids. Germline V gene lookup returns CDR1 DFQATT and CDR2 SNEGSKA (reference sequence). V lost 3 bases, J lost 4 bases, and 12 bases lay in between. The CDR3: CSASETGDNEKLFF. The CDR3 DNA is TGCAGTGCTAGTGAGACCGGGGATAATGAAAAACTGTTTTTT.

The table lists this clonotype with many counts. V and J are TRBV11-1 and TRBJ2-7, with 9 nucleotides matching TRBD1. The CDR3 runs 14 residues. Per germline, CDR1 SGHAT and CDR2 FQDESV (reference sequence). V dropped 5 bases and J dropped 5; count of bases not matched to a gene: 7. The CDR3 region has the DNA TGTGCCAGCAGCCCCCGGACAGGGGAGGACGAGCAGTACTTC. It is translated as CASSPRTGEDEQYF.

J is TRBJ2-7 and V is TRBV20-1; 7 bases line up with TRBD2. J was trimmed by 3 bases and V by 6 bases; bases with no gene match: 5. The CDR3 is made up of 12 amino acids. Germline-derived CDR1 and CDR2 are DFQATT and SNEGSKA (reference sequence). CDR3 loop: CSARDYHYEQYF. CDR3 bases: TGCAGTGCCCGGGACTATCACTACGAGCAGTACTTC.

This rearrangement joins TRBV7-9 to TRBJ1-2; a possible D gene is TRBD1 (5 bases). V lost 7 bases and J 4 bases, leaving 10 bases between the germline ends. CDR1 and CDR2 from the germline V gene are SEHNR and FQNEAQ (reference sequence). The length of the CDR3 is 12 residues. CDR3 loop: CASTGTFYGYTF. The CDR3 region has the DNA TGTGCCAGCACTGGGACTTTCTATGGCTACACCTTC. Combining the CDR3 with reference TRBV7-9 and TRBJ1-2 gives the whole variable domain DTGVSQNPRHKITKRGQNVTFRCDPISEHNRLYWYRQTLGQGPEFLTYFQNEAQLEKSRLLSDRFSAERPKGSFSTLEIQRTEQGDSAMYLCASTGTFYGYTFGSGTRLTVV.

This sequence joins TRBV9 and TRBJ1-2; tentative D call: TRBD1 (6 bases). Germline assignment: CDR1 SGDLS and CDR2 YYNGEE. The CDR3 has 15 residues. Between the trimmed V and J ends, which lost 6 bases and 2 bases, there was a span of 17 bases. Here the CDR3 DNA reads TGTGCCAGCACCCCGGGACATATAGCAAACTATGGCTACACCTTC. This encodes CASTPGHIANYGYTF.

The chain uses TRBV7-9 and TRBJ1-1, with a possible D match to TRBD1 (6 bases). Germline CDR1 reads SEHNR; CDR2 reads FQNEAQ (reference sequence). There are 15 residues in the CDR3. V lost 4 bases, J lost 3 bases, and 15 bases lay in between. Here the CDR3 DNA reads TGTGCCAGCAGCTCGATTACAGGGCGTGACACTGAAGCTTTCTTT. Translation: CASSSITGRDTEAFF.

To note about this clonotype: A read error may produce the germline difference seen at one junction end. The rearrangement links TRBV7-2 to TRBJ2-3; 7 nucleotides agree with TRBD2. CDR1 is SGHTA, CDR2 FQGNSA, per germline. The CDR3 is 15 residues long. The DNA of the CDR3 is TGCGCCAGCAGCCAAGATAGCGGGAGCACAGATACGCAGTATTTT. This codes for CASSQDSGSTDTQYF.

The chain links TRBV6-4 to TRBJ2-7, with 11 nucleotides matching TRBD2. CDR1 and CDR2 (germline): MRHNA, SNTAGT. The V gene end was trimmed by 2 bases and the J gene end by 0 bases; junction bases not matched to a gene: 0. The CDR3 contains 15 residues. In DNA, the CDR3 is TGTGCCAGCAGTGACACTAGCGGGGGCTCCTACGAGCAGTACTTC. Amino acids: CASSDTSGGSYEQYF.

This chain joins TRBV19 and TRBJ1-2; no clear D gene. Germline loops: CDR1 LNHDA, CDR2 SQIVND (reference sequence). The CDR3 has 13 amino acids. The V gene lost 1 base and the J gene lost 6 bases, with 9 bases spanning the gap. The CDR3 DNA reads TGTGCCAGTAGTATAGGGACCTTAAATGGCTACACCTTC. Protein sequence: CASSIGTLNGYTF.